The TCR beta chain described here comes from a study of identical twins. MiXCR, run by TCRdb on the 5' RACE reads, gives a single entry per CDR3 protein. Here the sample spans about 240,000 distinct CDR3 sequences, about 12% being singletons. CDR3 length: 14 amino acids. The junction had 6 bases not matched to a gene; V was cut back by 6 bases and J by 2 bases. CDR1 DFQATT and CDR2 SNEGSKA come from the germline V gene (reference sequence). The same data also went into a second study, on yellow fever vaccine responses in identical twins.

This chain joins TRBV20-1 and TRBJ2-1, with TRBD1 identical over 8 bases. Sequences were obtained from memory (CD45RO+) T cells sorted from blood. The clonotype originates from a woman younger than 30 in good health. The CDR3 loop is CSAPTDRAYNEQFF. CDR3 DNA: TGCAGTGCCCCGACGGACAGGGCCTACAATGAGCAGTTCTTC.